This T cell receptor (beta chain) was captured in a study of post-analysis software for immune sequencing data. Whole-study findings and limits: Comparison of patients with controls showed roughly five TRBV segments more frequent in patients, TRBV5-6, TRBV5-1 and TRBV20-1 among them.

CDR1 and CDR2 (germline): DFQATT, SNEGSKA (reference sequence). The CDR3 covers 14 residues. A remark on this clonotype: Its antigen is not known.

TCR beta libraries were prepared from cDNA with unique molecular identifiers. The authors obtained roughly 500,000 cDNA molecules from about 0.94 to 9.7 million T cells. MiXCR, applied by TCRdb to the PCR reads, yields one record per CDR3 protein. The sample has about 800,000 distinct CDR3 sequences, roughly 29% seen once. This chain uses TRBV20-1 with TRBJ2-5; 9 positions agree with TRBD2. The assigned J gene may be wrong: the sequence end matches TRBJ2-7 better. This TCR was recovered from a girl between 5 and 17 years old with multiple sclerosis. The sample taken for sequencing was blood. The CDR3: CSARRASGNHEQYF. CDR3 bases: TGCAGTGCTAGACGGGCTAGCGGGAACCACGAGCAGTACTTC.